These 24 T cell receptor beta chains were all obtained from the same sample, sequenced in a study of blood T cell repertoires in COVID-19. The assay was immunoSEQ multiplex PCR, and TCRdb's table has in-frame clones only and misses some. The sample lists around 250,000 clones, roughly 86% occurring once. The sequenced material came from peripheral blood. These receptor sequences come from a man in his forties with active or convalescent COVID-19.

The chain carries TRBV7-9 and TRBJ1-1, with D tentatively TRBD1 (6 bases). The ends were cut back, 2 bases at V and 7 bases at J, with 14 bases in the middle. The CDR3 sequence is 14 residues long. Germline CDR1 and CDR2: SEHNR and FQNEAQ (reference sequence). This CDR3 is CASSLRTAIFEAFF. Written as DNA, the CDR3 is TGTGCCAGCAGCTTACGGACAGCGATATTTGAAGCTTTCTTT.

This clone was seen once. The rearrangement joins TRBV21-1 to TRBJ2-3; the table names TRBD2, a call not compared with the DNA. TRBV21-1 is annotated as a pseudogene. The CDR3 is made up of 17 amino acids. The CDR3 reads CASSKRILAGIADTQYF. The CDR3 DNA reads as TGTGCCAGCAGCAAGCGCATTCTAGCGGGAATCGCAGATACGCAGTATTTT.

The genes are TRBV30 and TRBJ1-3; 10 positions agree with TRBD1. The CDR3 is 14 residues long. J gave up 4 bases and V 5 bases, and 5 bases lay outside the gene matches. Germline CDR1 is GTSNPN and CDR2 is SVGIG (reference sequence). CDR3 DNA sequence: TGTGCCTGGGGGGGGACAGGGGACGGAAACACCATATATTTT. This sequence encodes CAWGGTGDGNTIYF.

This chain joins TRBV30 and TRBJ1-1; D is possibly TRBD1 (5 bases). The CDR3 runs 13 residues. V dropped 1 base and J dropped 6 bases, with 12 bases sitting between them. Germline CDR1 GTSNPN, CDR2 SVGIG (reference sequence). The CDR3 DNA follows: TGTGCCTGGAGTGCGGCGCAGGGTGCTGAAGCTTTCTTT. It codes for CAWSAAQGAEAFF.

This rearrangement joins TRBV18 to TRBJ2-3; no firm D call. The CDR3 is 14 amino acids. Trimming took off 1 base at V and 2 bases at J, with 7 bases between the two ends. The germline V gene encodes CDR1 KGHSH and CDR2 LQKENI. The CDR3 loop is CASSPRYSTDTQYF. The CDR3, as DNA: TGTGCCAGCTCACCACGCTACTCCACAGATACGCAGTATTTT.

Only a few counts were recorded for this clone. The chain employs TRBV10-1 and TRBJ1-6, with D uncertain. The length of the CDR3 is 13 residues. Germline CDR1 and CDR2: WNHNN and SYGVQD (reference sequence). V gave up 0 bases and J gave up 10 bases, with 7 bases separating them. The CDR3 reads CASSESRKSPLHF. For the CDR3, the DNA is TGCGCCAGCAGTGAGTCGCGAAAGTCACCCCTCCACTTT.

The rearrangement joins TRBV9 to TRBJ1-3; a possible D gene is TRBD1 (5 bases). Trimming removed 3 bases at V and 0 bases at J, with 13 bases between. The CDR3 runs to 16 residues. Germline V gene sequence: CDR1 SGDLS, CDR2 YYNGEE. This CDR3 reads CASSASGHNSGNTIYF. DNA for the CDR3: TGTGCCAGCAGCGCTTCAGGACACAACTCTGGAAACACCATATATTTT.

This clone was counted between two and nine times. The chain is built from TRBV11-3 and TRBJ2-1; D possibly corresponds to TRBD2 (6 bases). Germline assignment: CDR1 SGHNT and CDR2 YENEEA. Trimming shortened V by 3 bases and J by 5 bases, and 8 bases separated the two germline ends. The CDR3 sequence is 13 residues long. This chain's CDR3 is CASSFAGHNEQFF. The CDR3 DNA reads TGTGCCAGCAGCTTTGCGGGACACAATGAGCAGTTCTTC. The full variable domain, completed using reference TRBV11-3 and TRBJ2-1, is EAGVVQSPRYKIIEKKQPVAFWCNPISGHNTLYWYLQNLGQGPELLIRYENEEAVDDSQLPKDRFSAERLKGVDSTLKIQPAELGDSAVYLCASSFAGHNEQFFGPGTRLTVL.

This chain links TRBV2 with TRBJ2-7, with TRBD2 as a possible D gene (5 bases). The ends were cut back, 2 bases at V and 5 bases at J, with 19 bases in the middle. Germline V lookup: CDR1 SNHLY, CDR2 FYNNEI. This CDR3 region has 16 residues. The CDR3 DNA is TGTGCCAGCAGTGAAACGGGCTTAGTAGCGAGGCACGAGCAGTACTTC. Translating it yields CASSETGLVARHEQYF. Variable domain in full (rest from reference TRBV2 and TRBJ2-7): EPEVTQTPSHQVTQMGQEVILRCVPISNHLYFYWYRQILGQKVEFLVSFYNNEISEKSEIFDDQFSVERPDGSNFTLKIRSTKLEDSAMYFCASSETGLVARHEQYFGPGTRLTVT.

V and J are TRBV3-1 (or the pseudogene TRBV3-2) and TRBJ2-7; 7 positions agree with TRBD1. CDR1 LGHDT and CDR2 YNNKEL come from the germline V gene (reference sequence). The CDR3 runs to 17 residues. V lost 4 bases and J lost 0; bases outside the gene matches: 12. This chain's CDR3 is CASSPSPSRDSSYEQYF. The CDR3 bases are TGTGCCAGCAGCCCTTCCCCCTCACGGGACAGCTCCTACGAGCAGTACTTC.

This rearrangement joins TRBV27 to TRBJ2-7; the match to TRBD2 covers 7 bases. Per the germline V gene, CDR1 is MNHEY and CDR2 is SMNVEV (reference sequence). This CDR3 contains 13 residues. The junction had 1 base not matched to a gene; V was cut back by 2 bases and J by 3 bases. The CDR3 reads CASSLAGVYEQYF. CDR3 sequence (DNA): TGTGCCAGCAGTTTAGCGGGGGTCTACGAGCAGTACTTC.

This rearrangement joins TRBV28 to TRBJ1-4; TRBD1 matches at 7 bases. The CDR3 has 18 residues. Trimming at V came to 5 bases and at J to 0 bases, leaving 12 bases not matched to a gene. Germline CDR1 reads MDHEN; CDR2 reads SYDVKM. CDR3 in DNA: TGTGCCAGCAGTACCGACAGGGCCCTTGTTGCAACTAATGAAAAACTGTTTTTT. This encodes CASSTDRALVATNEKLFF.

The chain uses TRBV3-1 (or the pseudogene TRBV3-2) and TRBJ1-3; 8 bases are shared with TRBD1. This CDR3 is built from 18 residues. Germline values: CDR1 LGHDT, CDR2 YNNKEL (reference sequence). J lost 0 bases, V lost 1 base, and 8 bases had no gene match. The CDR3 region is CASSQARDRLRSGNTIYF. The CDR3 DNA follows: TGTGCCAGCAGCCAAGCTAGGGACAGGCTACGCTCTGGAAACACCATATATTTT.

CDR3: CASTTTAGSTDTQYF. The CDR3 coding sequence is TGCGCCAGCACAACAACCGCGGGTAGCACAGATACGCAGTATTTT. The V call is TRBV5-1, the J call TRBJ2-3; TRBD2 is a possible D gene (5 bases). The V end lost 6 bases, the J end lost 0 bases, and 14 bases lay between the germline ends. Germline V gene lookup returns CDR1 SGHRS and CDR2 YFSETQ. The CDR3 spans 15 residues. The complete variable domain, with remaining parts taken from reference TRBV5-1 and TRBJ2-3, reads KAGVTQTPRYLIKTRGQQVTLSCSPISGHRSVSWYQQTPGQGLQFLFEYFSETQRNKGNFPGRFSGRQFSNSRSEMNVSTLELGDSALYLCASTTTAGSTDTQYFGPGTRLTVL.

The genes are TRBV11-2 and TRBJ1-3, with TRBD1 as a possible D gene (5 bases). The germline gives CDR1 SGHAT, CDR2 FQNNGV. The CDR3 is 13 amino acids. Trimming took 0 bases from V and 5 from J, leaving 5 bases between them. CDR3 residues: CASSLEDRNTIYF. CDR3 coding DNA: TGTGCCAGCAGCTTAGAGGACAGAAACACCATATATTTT.

J is TRBJ2-7 and V is TRBV6-6; TRBD1 is a possible D gene (5 bases). The CDR3 consists of 14 residues. V was shortened by 4 bases and J by 6 bases, with 16 bases between the two germline ends. Germline loops: CDR1 MNHNY, CDR2 SVGAGI (reference sequence). CDR3 DNA sequence: TGTGCCAGCAGTTGGTTTCAGGGTGGTGGCGAGCAGTACTTC. Protein sequence: CASSWFQGGGEQYF.

The chain carries TRBV13 and TRBJ2-2, with TRBD1 identical over 8 bases. This CDR3 comprises 15 residues. Germline CDR1 is PRHDT and CDR2 is FYEKMQ (reference sequence). V shed 5 bases, J shed 7 bases, and the junction held 9 bases outside the gene matches. For the CDR3, the DNA is TGTGCCAGCAGCAAGGGCACCACAGGGGGCGGGGAGCTGTTTTTT. Translating it yields CASSKGTTGGGELFF.

This sequence joins TRBV2 and TRBJ2-7; TRBD1 is a possible D gene (5 bases). This CDR3 is 14 amino acids long. Trimming left V 6 bases short and J 6 bases short, with 18 bases between. CDR1 SNHLY and CDR2 FYNNEI come from the germline V gene. CDR3 nucleotides: TGTGCCAGCAGAGAGATCCCAAGAAGGGGCGAGCAGTACTTC. It specifies CASREIPRRGEQYF.

The V call is TRBV24-1, the J call TRBJ1-4, with 8 bases identical to TRBD1. The length of the CDR3 is 14 residues. Trimming took 9 bases from V and 5 from J; bases not matched to a gene: 7. Germline CDR1 and CDR2: KGHDR and SFDVKD. The CDR3 DNA follows: TGTGCCACCGGCGGGACAGGTCAAAATGAAAAACTGTTTTTT. Translated, it gives CATGGTGQNEKLFF.

J is TRBJ1-1 and V is TRBV6-5, with 7 bases that match TRBD1. The CDR3 length is 13 residues. With V trimmed by 4 bases and J by 3 bases, 2 bases remained unmatched. CDR1 MNHEY and CDR2 SVGAGI come from the germline V gene. CDR3: CASSLGQDTEAFF. The CDR3 DNA reads TGTGCCAGCAGTTTAGGACAGGACACTGAAGCTTTCTTT.

V is TRBV7-6 and J is TRBJ2-5; TRBD1 is a possible D gene (6 bases). CDR3 length equals 14 residues. Germline V CDR1 and CDR2: SGHVS, FNYEAQ. Between the trimmed V and J ends, which lost 3 bases and 2 bases, there was a span of 10 bases. CDR3 amino acids: CASSFRGGQETQYF. Here the CDR3 DNA reads TGTGCCAGCAGCTTCAGGGGTGGGCAAGAGACCCAGTACTTC.

The J gene is TRBJ1-1, the V gene TRBV20-1; D is unresolved. V dropped 3 bases and J dropped 7 bases, with 12 bases sitting between them. The CDR3 length is 12 residues. Germline V CDR1 and CDR2: DFQATT, SNEGSKA (reference sequence). CDR3 nucleotides: TGCAGTGCTAGTGATGGGAGAGGTGAAGCTTTCTTT. Protein: CSASDGRGEAFF.

In its sample, this clone was seen once. The chain combines TRBV5-6 with TRBJ2-3; TRBD1 matches at 8 bases. CDR3 length: 15 residues. J gave up 3 bases and V 2 bases, and 5 bases lay outside the gene matches. The germline CDR1 and CDR2 sequences are SGHDT and YYEEEE. In DNA form, the CDR3 reads TGTGCCAGCAGCTTTTGGACAGGGAGGACAGATACGCAGTATTTT. This gives the protein CASSFWTGRTDTQYF.

The chain is built from TRBV5-6 and TRBJ2-1; TRBD1 aligns across 8 bases. The CDR3 sequence is 16 residues long. CDR1 SGHDT and CDR2 YYEEEE come from the germline V gene. V dropped 4 bases and J dropped 3; count of bases not matched to a gene: 9. DNA for the CDR3: TGTGCCAGCAGCGATCCAGACAGGGGAGGCTACAATGAGCAGTTCTTC. It specifies CASSDPDRGGYNEQFF.